This T cell receptor (beta chain) was documented in a study of CD4 T cells in relation to SARS-CoV-2 and coronaviruses. This clone showed up just once. Antigen: not known. CDR1 and CDR2 from the germline V gene are SGHRS and YFSETQ. The junction had 6 bases not matched to a gene; V was cut back by 7 bases and J by 4 bases. This CDR3 has 13 residues. TCRdb's copy holds only in-frame clones and misses some; the assay was immunoSEQ multiplex PCR. The sample lists more than 25,000 clones; 75% were seen once. CD4+ T cells from unexposed donors were obtained before the COVID-19 pandemic (2011-2018). After around nine days of culture, CD4+ T cells were isolated. Unexposed-donor CD4+ T cells were probed with SARS-CoV-2 S/N and four cold-coronavirus spikes, cells permitting. Some 1.9 million PBMCs per well were cultured with around 9.9 IU/ml IL-2.

Sample: CD4+ T cells from PBMCs, cultured in vitro. This chain links TRBV5-1 with TRBJ1-1; 8 nucleotides line up with TRBD1. This receptor was taken from a human donor in good health. CDR3 residues: CASGDDRGTEAFF. The CDR3 coding sequence is TGCGCCAGCGGCGACGACAGGGGCACTGAAGCTTTCTTT.